A single sample is the source of the 12 T cell receptor beta chains below, sequenced in a study of metastatic and nonmetastatic thyroid tumors (dated by TCRdb to 2018 to 2020). No patient had received any treatment before thyroid surgery. Preparation of the library involved PCR. This sample was sequenced with an Illumina HiSeq 4000. TCRdb reanalyzed the raw reads on its own, using fastp at Q25 for trimming and MiXCR for clone calling, and kept in-frame beta chains. The sample profile shows about 33,000 clones; more than 15% of them were found once. The top ten constitute 4% to 5% of the sample. The sequencing sample was made of blood. The receptors derive from a female donor with papillary thyroid cancer or a benign thyroid nodule (not recorded which). Some clones in this sample may be carry-over from other donors' samples.

This clone was observed at least ten times. J is TRBJ2-3 and V is TRBV25-1; D is unresolved. The CDR3 consists of 13 residues. The germline gives CDR1 MGHDK, CDR2 SYGVNS. Trimming took off 6 bases at V and 4 bases at J, with 11 bases between the two ends. CDR3 sequence reads: CASSAPVPDTQYF. The CDR3 coding sequence is TGTGCCAGCAGCGCCCCGGTTCCAGATACGCAGTATTTT.

This clone was seen many times. This rearrangement joins TRBV20-1 to TRBJ2-5; D is tentatively TRBD1 or TRBD2 (5 bases each). This CDR3 is 15 amino acids long. CDR1 is DFQATT and CDR2 is SNEGSKA in the germline V gene (reference sequence). Trimming took off 0 bases at V and 4 bases at J, with 15 bases between the two ends. The CDR3, as DNA: TGCAGTGCTAGAGATCTTAGGGGAGTGGGAGAGACCCAGTACTTC. Residues: CSARDLRGVGETQYF.

This clone was detected ten times or more. This chain joins TRBV11-2 and TRBJ2-7, with D possibly TRBD1 on 5 matching bases. The germline V gene encodes CDR1 SGHAT and CDR2 FQNNGV. Trimming left V 0 bases short and J 6 bases short, with 15 bases between. CDR3 length: 15 amino acids. CDR3 loop: CASSLESGLLSEQYF. DNA of the CDR3: TGTGCCAGCAGCTTAGAATCAGGGTTGCTTAGCGAGCAGTACTTC.

This clone was picked up many times. The V call is TRBV6-4, the J call TRBJ2-1; D gene uncertain. The CDR3 consists of 13 residues. V lost 3 bases, J lost 9 bases, and 12 bases lay in between. The germline V gene encodes CDR1 MRHNA and CDR2 SNTAGT. The CDR3 region has the DNA TGTGCCAGCAGTGATAGTCCGGAGAGTGAGCAGTTCTTC. Its protein is CASSDSPESEQFF.

This clone was counted ten times or more. This may stem from a read error, because a much larger clone lies one nucleotide away. V is TRBV6-5 and J is TRBJ1-2; 7 nucleotides line up with TRBD1. This CDR3 is built from 14 residues. Germline V gene data show CDR1 as MNHEY and CDR2 as SVGAGI. The trim removed 0 bases at V and 14 bases at J, leaving 12 bases unmatched. For the CDR3, the DNA is TGTGCCAGCAGTTACTCACCGGGACAGAGTGGGTGGACCTTC. This gives the protein CASSYSPGQSGWTF.

The chain employs TRBV7-6 and TRBJ2-2; 8 bases match TRBD1. From germline, CDR1 is SGHVS and CDR2 FNYEAQ. With V trimmed by 1 base and J by 1 base, 2 bases remained unmatched. The CDR3 totals 16 residues. CDR3 DNA: TGTGCCAGCAGCTTAGGACAGGGGTTGAACACCGGGGAGCTGTTTTTT. Residues: CASSLGQGLNTGELFF. The full variable domain, with the rest looked up from reference TRBV7-6 and TRBJ2-2, is GAGVSQSPRYKVTKRGQDVALRCDPISGHVSLYWYRQALGQGPEFLTYFNYEAQQDKSGLPNDRFSAERPEGSISTLTIQRTEQRDSAMYRCASSLGQGLNTGELFFGEGSRLTVL.

Only a few counts were recorded for this clone. At one end, the junction sequence differs from germline, possibly due to a read error. The V and J genes are TRBV6-4 and TRBJ2-3, with 10 bases identical to TRBD2. The CDR3 contains 15 residues. The germline V gene has CDR1 MRHNA and CDR2 SNTAGT. CDR3 sequence (DNA): TGTGCCAGCAGTGACAGCGGGGGGGGCACAGATACACAGTATTTT. It translates to CASSDSGGGTDTQYF.

This clone was recorded at least ten times. The genes are TRBV7-3 and TRBJ1-1; 7 bases line up with TRBD1. Germline trimming cut 2 bases from V and 4 bases from J; bases unmatched to any gene: 10. Germline assignment: CDR1 SGHTA and CDR2 FQGTGA. This CDR3 has 16 residues. The CDR3 here is CASSLDGTVMSTEAFF. The DNA for the CDR3 is TGTGCCAGCAGCTTAGACGGGACAGTTATGAGCACTGAAGCTTTCTTT.

This clone occurred many times. The V call is TRBV10-3, the J call TRBJ2-3; the D gene could be TRBD1 or TRBD2 (7 bases each). Trimming took 7 bases from V and 3 from J, leaving 17 bases between them. This CDR3 is 15 amino acids long. CDR1 and CDR2 (germline): ENHRY, SYGVKD. The CDR3 protein is CAIMAQGGVTDTQYF. CDR3 DNA: TGTGCCATCATGGCTCAGGGGGGGGTGACAGATACGCAGTATTTT.

This clone was detected ten times or more. This may arise from a read error, as a much more abundant clone is one base away. Other DNA sequences in this specimen translate into the identical CDR3. This chain uses TRBV28 with TRBJ2-7, with 10 bases matching TRBD1. This CDR3 is 14 amino acids long. Germline CDR1 reads MDHEN; CDR2 reads SYDVKM. The ends lost 6 bases at V and 7 bases at J; junction bases unmatched: 9. The CDR3 bases are TGTGCCAGCAGGGACAGGGGGATTAACTATGAGCAGTACTTC. Translating it yields CASRDRGINYEQYF. Using reference TRBV28 and TRBJ2-7 for the parts outside the CDR3, the full variable domain is DVKVTQSSRYLVKRTGEKVFLECVQDMDHENMFWYRQDPGLGLRLIYFSYDVKMKEKGDIPEGYSVSREKKERFSLILESASTNQTSMYLCASRDRGINYEQYFGPGTRLTVT.

About this clone: The junction differs from germline at one of its ends, possibly a read error. The rearrangement uses TRBV28 and TRBJ1-2, with a tentative D call TRBD1 (5 bases). The germline gives CDR1 MDHEN, CDR2 SYDVKM. The CDR3 has 15 amino acids. This chain's CDR3 is CVSILGGVSNYGYTF. The CDR3 coding sequence is TGTGTCAGCATCCTGGGGGGGGTAAGTAACTATGGCTACACCTTC.

This clone has ten or more counts. The rearrangement uses TRBV27 and TRBJ2-5, with D perhaps TRBD2 (6 bases). This CDR3 contains 15 residues. The germline V gene encodes CDR1 MNHEY and CDR2 SMNVEV (reference sequence). V lost 4 bases and J 4 bases, leaving 16 bases between the germline ends. The CDR3 loop is CASSWGGGVGETQYF. CDR3 DNA: TGTGCCAGCAGTTGGGGTGGAGGGGTGGGAGAGACCCAGTACTTC.